Listed below are T cell receptor beta chains from one sample, sequenced in a study of T cell repertoires in cytomegalovirus infection. TCRdb recomputed calls from the reads with MiXCR, one row per CDR3 protein. This sample has roughly 500,000 distinct CDR3 sequences; around a third occur once, and the top ten carry roughly a sixth. Their antigen targets remain unknown. The sequences come from cultured PBMCs, collected from culture after CMV antigen stimulation. Receptors were obtained from a human donor in good health (CMV status not recorded). Some clones in this sample may be carry-over from other donors' samples. CDR3s include the opening cysteine and the closing phenylalanine or tryptophan. The order of the fields is D gene, V gene, clone size, J gene, CDR3 DNA, CDR3 protein. D genes are given only for firm matches. Not all rows give a size; the values are once, few, many and, for expanded clones, a class.

NA	TRBV20-1	few	TRBJ2-7	TGCAGTGCTGAGAGGCGGGACAACCCTCGAGAGCAGTACTTC	CSAERRDNPREQYF
TRBD1	TRBV27	NA	TRBJ2-1	TGTGCCAGCAGCAGGCCTGGGACAGGGCCCAATGAGCAGTTCTTC	CASSRPGTGPNEQFF
NA	TRBV18	few	TRBJ2-1	TGTGCCAGCTCACCTTTCTTCCAGCTATCAAACAATGAGCAGTTCTTC	CASSPFFQLSNNEQFF
NA	TRBV6-5	few	TRBJ2-1	TGTGCCAGCAGTTACTCAGGGGTGGGGTCCTACAATGAGCAGTTCTTC	CASSYSGVGSYNEQFF
NA	TRBV7-2	many	TRBJ1-2	TGTGCCAGCAGCTTAGTTCAACAGGGAGGCTATGGCTACACCTTC	CASSLVQQGGYGYTF
TRBD1	TRBV19	NA	TRBJ1-5	TGTGCCAGTAGTATAAACCGGGACAGTGTTAGCAATCAGCCCCAGCATTTT	CASSINRDSVSNQPQHF
TRBD1	TRBV19	NA	TRBJ2-3	TGTGCCAGCGACAGGGAAGGAGTCCCAGATACGCAGTATTTT	CASDREGVPDTQYF
NA	TRBV14	once	TRBJ1-2	TGTGCCAGCAGCCAAGGGCAGGGTTGGCTTTATGGCTACACCTTC	CASSQGQGWLYGYTF
TRBD2	TRBV19	NA	TRBJ2-3	TGTGCCAGTACCACGACTAGCGGCGATACGCAGTATTTT	CASTTTSGDTQYF
NA	TRBV19	NA	TRBJ1-3	TGTGCCAGTACTTCCGGGGCCCGACCTGGAAACACCATATATTTT	CASTSGARPGNTIYF
NA	TRBV24-1	NA	TRBJ2-3	TGTGCCACCAGTGATTTCCCAGATACGCAGTATTTT	CATSDFPDTQYF
NA	TRBV28	NA	TRBJ2-1	TGTGCCGGCAGTTTGGCCGGGACTCACAATGAGCAGTTCTTC	CAGSLAGTHNEQFF
NA	TRBV27	NA	TRBJ1-6	TGTGCCAGCAGTTTTTTCATGGAAAGCTCCTATAATTCACCCCTCCACTTT	CASSFFMESSYNSPLHF
NA	TRBV5-5	few	TRBJ2-5	TGTGCCAGCAGCTGGAGTTTCGGGGGCGGAGAGACCCAGTACTTC	CASSWSFGGGETQYF